This T cell receptor beta chain was profiled in a study of blood T cell repertoires in COVID-19. This clone was detected once. Original handling: How many nucleated cells were present was estimated from reference gene primer amplification. Some clones are missing from TCRdb's copy, which holds only in-frame ones; the method was immunoSEQ multiplex PCR. From that table come the V and J calls and clone size; the DNA was used to work out D and trimming. The profile covers some 180,000 clones, with roughly 87% appearing a single time and 20% to 25% taken by the ten largest. This CDR3 contains 14 residues. V shed 1 base and J 9 bases; nucleotides not matched to a gene: 7. CDR1 is GTSNPN and CDR2 is SVGIG in the germline V gene (reference sequence).

This sequence joins TRBV30 and TRBJ2-1, with 9 bases lining up with TRBD1. The source material was peripheral blood. This TCR was sampled from a man in his 60s with active or convalescent COVID-19. CDR3 region: CAWSGGTGRSEQFF. The DNA for the CDR3 is TGTGCCTGGAGTGGCGGGACAGGGCGTAGTGAGCAGTTCTTC.